These T cell receptor beta chains were read from a single sample in a study of OX40 agonist ivuxolimab in advanced cancers. Profiled with immunoSEQ multiplex PCR; TCRdb holds only in-frame clones, not every one. The sample comprises under 110,000 clones, about nine tenths of which are singletons, and about 0.5% rests with the top ten. The material sequenced was CD4+ or CD8+ T cells sorted from blood, taken in a trial of the OX40 agonist ivuxolimab. These receptor sequences come from an adult with an advanced solid tumor such as melanoma, head and neck, liver or kidney cancer. CDR3s include the opening cysteine and the closing phenylalanine or tryptophan. D genes are given only for firm matches. Not all rows give a size; the values are once, few, many and, for expanded clones, a class.

V: TRBV5-4; size: .; D: .; J: TRBJ1-2; DNA: TGTGCCAGCAGCTTGGCGGGGGCACTGGGCTACACCTTC; CDR3: CASSLAGALGYTF
V: TRBV15; size: .; D: TRBD2; J: TRBJ2-1; DNA: TGTGCCACCAGCAGAGCTACTAGCGGGGGGTACTACAATGAGCAGTTCTTC; CDR3: CATSRATSGGYYNEQFF
V: TRBV25-1; size: .; D: TRBD1; J: TRBJ1-6; DNA: TGTGCCAGCAGGGGACAGGGCAATTCACCCCTCCACTTT; CDR3: CASRGQGNSPLHF
V: TRBV19; size: .; D: .; J: TRBJ2-7; DNA: TGTGCCAGTGGACCAGGGGGGAGCTCCTACGAGCAGTACTTC; CDR3: CASGPGGSSYEQYF
V: TRBV18; size: .; D: TRBD1; J: TRBJ1-4; DNA: TGTGCCAGCTCACCACCAAACCGGGACAGGAATGAAAAACTGTTTTTT; CDR3: CASSPPNRDRNEKLFF
V: TRBV5-1; size: .; D: TRBD2; J: TRBJ2-3; DNA: TGCGCCAGCAGCTTACAGGGACTAGCGGGGGGCACAGATACGCAGTATTTT; CDR3: CASSLQGLAGGTDTQYF
V: TRBV6-5; size: .; D: .; J: TRBJ1-1; DNA: TGTGCCAGCAGTTACGCCGCCGGGACTTTAACCGAAGCTTTCTTT; CDR3: CASSYAAGTLTEAFF
V: TRBV18; size: .; D: TRBD1; J: TRBJ1-5; DNA: TGTGCCAGCTCACTTCGACAGGGAGAAAATCAGCCCCAGCATTTT; CDR3: CASSLRQGENQPQHF
V: TRBV4-3; size: .; D: .; J: TRBJ2-1; DNA: TGCGCCAGCAGCCAAGGGGTATTGGGACCGACTTCGGGCAATGAGCAGTTCTTC; CDR3: CASSQGVLGPTSGNEQFF
V: TRBV21-1; size: once; D: .; J: TRBJ2-7; DNA: TGTGCCAGCAGCAAAGACTTTCCCGGGACACGTCCGAGCTCCTACGAGCAGTACTTC; CDR3: CASSKDFPGTRPSSYEQYF
V: TRBV6-1; size: .; D: TRBD1; J: TRBJ2-7; DNA: TGTGCCATCCACAGGGGGGCCTACGAGCAGTACTTC; CDR3: CAIHRGAYEQYF
V: TRBV19; size: .; D: TRBD1; J: TRBJ2-5; DNA: TGTGCCAGTAGTATGGGCTCCGGACAGGCATCTAGGGACCAGTACTTC; CDR3: CASSMGSGQASRDQYF
V: TRBV4-3; size: .; D: .; J: TRBJ1-1; DNA: TGCGCCAGCAGCCCTCAGGACAGCACTGAAGCTTTCTTT; CDR3: CASSPQDSTEAFF
V: TRBV13; size: .; D: TRBD2; J: TRBJ2-1; DNA: TGTGCCAGCAGCTTACACACTGGGGTCTGGACTAGCGGGGGGGCCCATAATGAGCAGTTCTTC; CDR3: CASSLHTGVWTSGGAHNEQFF
V: TRBV29-1; size: .; D: .; J: TRBJ2-2; DNA: TGCAGCGTTCGGTTTCAAGACACCGGGGAGCTGTTTTTT; CDR3: CSVRFQDTGELFF
V: TRBV4-3; size: .; D: TRBD2; J: TRBJ2-2; DNA: TGCGCCAGCAGTCGACTAGCGGGAAACACCGGGGAGCTGTTTTTT; CDR3: CASSRLAGNTGELFF
V: TRBV12-1; size: .; D: .; J: TRBJ1-3; DNA: TGTGCCAGCAGCTTTGACCCTCATGACAGGGACACCATATATTTT; CDR3: CASSFDPHDRDTIYF
V: TRBV7-9; size: .; D: .; J: TRBJ2-5; DNA: TGTGCCAGCGGATCCCAGGGTTGGGAGACCCAGTACTTC; CDR3: CASGSQGWETQYF
V: TRBV5-4; size: .; D: .; J: TRBJ1-4; DNA: TGTGCCAGCAGCTTGTCGGTGGGGGCTACTAATGAAAAACTGTTTTTT; CDR3: CASSLSVGATNEKLFF
V: TRBV6-6; size: .; D: .; J: TRBJ1-2; DNA: TGTGCCAGCGTATTAAGAGGGGCATCAACCCCGGAGGGCTACACCTTC; CDR3: CASVLRGASTPEGYTF
V: TRBV7-2; size: once; D: .; J: TRBJ2-7; DNA: TGTGCCAGCAGCTTAGGCCAGGTCTACGAGCAGTACTTC; CDR3: CASSLGQVYEQYF
V: TRBV18; size: .; D: TRBD1; J: TRBJ1-1; DNA: TGTGCCAGCTCACCACTACCGGGACAGGGGGTAGTCACTGAAGCTTTCTTT; CDR3: CASSPLPGQGVVTEAFF
V: TRBV7-9; size: .; D: TRBD1; J: TRBJ1-4; DNA: TGTGCCAGCAGCTTAGGGACAGGGAAGGATGAAAAACTGTTTTTT; CDR3: CASSLGTGKDEKLFF
V: TRBV19; size: .; D: TRBD1; J: TRBJ2-5; DNA: TGTGCCAGCGATCCGGGACAGGGGGCAGGGGAGACCCAGTACTTC; CDR3: CASDPGQGAGETQYF
V: TRBV7-2; size: .; D: TRBD1; J: TRBJ1-4; DNA: TGTGCCAGCAGCGTACAGGGGCCAACTAATGAAAAACTGTTTTTT; CDR3: CASSVQGPTNEKLFF
V: TRBV9; size: once; D: .; J: TRBJ2-3; DNA: TGTGCCAGCAGCCTTAGCTCGGGGGTGGTCACAGATACGCAGTATTTT; CDR3: CASSLSSGVVTDTQYF
V: TRBV19; size: once; D: TRBD2; J: TRBJ2-3; DNA: TGTGCCAGTAGTATATCGCTAGCGGGTGATACGCAGTATTTT; CDR3: CASSISLAGDTQYF
V: TRBV9; size: .; D: TRBD2; J: TRBJ2-3; DNA: TGTGCCAGCAGCGTAGTAGCGGGGGGCCCCACAGATACGCAGTATTTT; CDR3: CASSVVAGGPTDTQYF
V: TRBV7-2; size: .; D: .; J: TRBJ1-2; DNA: TGTGCCAGCAGCCCCAGCCCGGGGGGCGAGGGCTACACCTTC; CDR3: CASSPSPGGEGYTF
V: TRBV7-8; size: few; D: TRBD1; J: TRBJ2-7; DNA: TGTGCCAGCAGCACCCGGGACAGGGGTTCCTATAAGCAGTACTTC; CDR3: CASSTRDRGSYKQYF
V: TRBV5-4; size: .; D: TRBD2; J: TRBJ2-4; DNA: TGTGCCAGCAGCTTGCCCGGGGGGGGAGCCAAAAACATTCAGTACTTC; CDR3: CASSLPGGGAKNIQYF
V: TRBV18; size: .; D: .; J: TRBJ2-2; DNA: TGTGCCAGCTCACCAGGGAGACACCCGAACACCGGGGAGCTGTTTTTT; CDR3: CASSPGRHPNTGELFF
V: TRBV20-1; size: .; D: TRBD2; J: TRBJ2-1; DNA: TGCAACGTAGCGGGGGGGCTCGAGCAGTTCTTC; CDR3: CNVAGGLEQFF
V: TRBV19; size: .; D: .; J: TRBJ2-1; DNA: TGTGCCAGTAGTATAGGAGGGCTGTTCTATACCTACAATGAGCAGTTCTTC; CDR3: CASSIGGLFYTYNEQFF
V: TRBV5-5; size: .; D: TRBD2; J: TRBJ2-3; DNA: TGTGCCAGCAGCTTGTTAGCGGGGGGGCCTGGTACGCAGTATTTT; CDR3: CASSLLAGGPGTQYF
V: TRBV28; size: .; D: .; J: TRBJ2-7; DNA: TGTGCCAGCAGTTTAGACAGTCCCTACGAGCAGTACTTC; CDR3: CASSLDSPYEQYF
V: TRBV7-8; size: .; D: TRBD2; J: TRBJ2-7; DNA: TGTGCCAGCGAACCCCGTGGGGGGCGCGGGGGGGCCAGGAACGAGCAGTACTTC; CDR3: CASEPRGGRGGARNEQYF
V: TRBV2; size: few; D: TRBD1; J: TRBJ2-5; DNA: TGTGCCAGCAGCGCGGTACAGGGGGGCAAAGAGACCCAGTACTTC; CDR3: CASSAVQGGKETQYF
V: TRBV7-2; size: .; D: .; J: TRBJ2-3; DNA: TGTGCCAGCAGCTTAGCCGGCGGGCGCCCCACAGATACGCAGTATTTT; CDR3: CASSLAGGRPTDTQYF